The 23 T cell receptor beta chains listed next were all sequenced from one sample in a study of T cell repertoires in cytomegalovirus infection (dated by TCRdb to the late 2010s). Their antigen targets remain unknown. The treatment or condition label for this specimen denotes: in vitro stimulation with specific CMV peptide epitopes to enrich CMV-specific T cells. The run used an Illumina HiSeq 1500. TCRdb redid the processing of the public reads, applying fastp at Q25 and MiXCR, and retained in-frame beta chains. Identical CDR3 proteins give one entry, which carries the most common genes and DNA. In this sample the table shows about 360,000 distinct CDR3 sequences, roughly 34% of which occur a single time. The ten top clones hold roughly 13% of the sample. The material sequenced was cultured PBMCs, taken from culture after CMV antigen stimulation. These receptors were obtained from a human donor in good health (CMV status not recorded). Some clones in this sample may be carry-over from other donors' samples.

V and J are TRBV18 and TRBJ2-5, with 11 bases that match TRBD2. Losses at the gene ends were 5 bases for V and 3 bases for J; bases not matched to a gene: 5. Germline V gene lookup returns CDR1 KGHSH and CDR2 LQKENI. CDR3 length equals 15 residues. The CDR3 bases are TGTGCCAGCTCATCTACTAGCGGGAGTAAAGAGACCCAGTACTTC. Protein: CASSSTSGSKETQYF.

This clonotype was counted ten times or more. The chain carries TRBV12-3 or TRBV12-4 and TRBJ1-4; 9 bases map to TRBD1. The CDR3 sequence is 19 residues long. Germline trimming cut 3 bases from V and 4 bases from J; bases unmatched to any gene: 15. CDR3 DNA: TGTGCCAGCAGTTTTAGTAGGAACAGGGGGCGAGATGGTAATGAAAAACTGTTTTTT. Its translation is CASSFSRNRGRDGNEKLFF.

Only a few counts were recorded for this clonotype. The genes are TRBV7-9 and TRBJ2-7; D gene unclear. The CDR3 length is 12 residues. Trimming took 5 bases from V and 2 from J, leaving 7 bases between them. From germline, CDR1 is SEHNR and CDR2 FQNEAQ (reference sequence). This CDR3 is CASSDQTYEQYV. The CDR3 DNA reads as TGTGCCAGCAGCGACCAAACCTACGAGCAGTACGTC.

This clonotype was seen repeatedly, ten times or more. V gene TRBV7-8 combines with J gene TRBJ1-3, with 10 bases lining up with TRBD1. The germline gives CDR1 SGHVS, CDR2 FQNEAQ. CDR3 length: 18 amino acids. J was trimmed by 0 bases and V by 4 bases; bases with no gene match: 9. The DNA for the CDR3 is TGTGCCAGCAGCTCCTGGACAGGGGGGAGATTCTCTGGAAACACCATATATTTT. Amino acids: CASSSWTGGRFSGNTIYF.

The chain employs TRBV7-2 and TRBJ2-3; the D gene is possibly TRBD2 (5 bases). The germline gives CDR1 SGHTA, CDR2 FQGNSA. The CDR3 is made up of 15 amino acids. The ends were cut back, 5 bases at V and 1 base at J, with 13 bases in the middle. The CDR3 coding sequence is TGTGCCAGCAGCGAACGGGCGCGGGGCACAGATACGCAGTATTTT. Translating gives CASSERARGTDTQYF.

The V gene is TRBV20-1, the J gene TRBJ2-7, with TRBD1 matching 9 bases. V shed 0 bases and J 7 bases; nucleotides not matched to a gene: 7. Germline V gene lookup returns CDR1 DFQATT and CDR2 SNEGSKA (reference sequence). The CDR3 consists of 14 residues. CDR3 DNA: TGCAGTGCTAGAGATCCGGGACAGGGTGAAGAGCAGTACTTC. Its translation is CSARDPGQGEEQYF.

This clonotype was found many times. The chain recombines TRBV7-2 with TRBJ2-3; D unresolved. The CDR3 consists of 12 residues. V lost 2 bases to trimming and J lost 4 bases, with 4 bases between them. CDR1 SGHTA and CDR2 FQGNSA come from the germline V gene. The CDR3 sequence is CASSLFADTQYF. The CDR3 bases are TGTGCCAGCAGCTTATTTGCAGATACGCAGTATTTT.

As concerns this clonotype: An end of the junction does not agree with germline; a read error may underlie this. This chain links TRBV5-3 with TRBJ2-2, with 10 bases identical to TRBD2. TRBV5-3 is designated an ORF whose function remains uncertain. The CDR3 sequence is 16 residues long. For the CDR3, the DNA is TGTGCCAGCAGCTTGGTCCCTAGCGGGAGTCCCGGGGAGCTGTTTTTT. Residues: CASSLVPSGSPGELFF.

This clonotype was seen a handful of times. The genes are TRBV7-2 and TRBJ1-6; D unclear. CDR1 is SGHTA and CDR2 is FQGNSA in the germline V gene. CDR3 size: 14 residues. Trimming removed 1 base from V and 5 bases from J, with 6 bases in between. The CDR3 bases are TGTGCCAGCAGCTTAGGGGCCAATAATTCACCCCTCCACTTT. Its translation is CASSLGANNSPLHF. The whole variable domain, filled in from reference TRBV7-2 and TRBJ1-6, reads GAGVSQSPSNKVTEKGKDVELRCDPISGHTALYWYRQSLGQGLEFLIYFQGNSAPDKSGLPSDRFSAERTGGSVSTLTIQRTQQEDSAVYLCASSLGANNSPLHFGNGTRLTVT.

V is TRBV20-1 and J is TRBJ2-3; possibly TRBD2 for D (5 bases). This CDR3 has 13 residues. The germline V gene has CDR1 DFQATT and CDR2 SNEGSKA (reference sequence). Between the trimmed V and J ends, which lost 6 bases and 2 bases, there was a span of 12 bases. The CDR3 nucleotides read TGCAGTGCCCGAGGGAGTCTCACAGATACGCAGTATTTT. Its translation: CSARGSLTDTQYF.

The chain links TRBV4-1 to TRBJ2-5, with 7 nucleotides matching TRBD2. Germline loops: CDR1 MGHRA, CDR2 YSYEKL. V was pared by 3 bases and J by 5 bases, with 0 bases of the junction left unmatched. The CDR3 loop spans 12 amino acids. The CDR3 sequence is CASSQREETQYF. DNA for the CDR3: TGCGCCAGCAGCCAGCGGGAGGAGACCCAGTACTTC.

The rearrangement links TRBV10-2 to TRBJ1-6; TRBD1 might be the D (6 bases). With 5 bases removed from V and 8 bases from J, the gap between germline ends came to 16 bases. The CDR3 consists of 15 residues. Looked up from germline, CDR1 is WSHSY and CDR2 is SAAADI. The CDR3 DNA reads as TGCGCCAGCAGTCAAAGACAGGTGGTTGATTCACCCCTCCACTTT. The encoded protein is CASSQRQVVDSPLHF.

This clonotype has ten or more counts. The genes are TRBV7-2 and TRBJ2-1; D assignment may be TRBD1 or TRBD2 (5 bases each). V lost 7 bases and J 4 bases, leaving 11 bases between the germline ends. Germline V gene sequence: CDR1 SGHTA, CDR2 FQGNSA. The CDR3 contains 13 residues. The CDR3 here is CASTGTRYNEQFF. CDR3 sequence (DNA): TGTGCCAGCACCGGGACGAGATACAATGAGCAGTTCTTC.

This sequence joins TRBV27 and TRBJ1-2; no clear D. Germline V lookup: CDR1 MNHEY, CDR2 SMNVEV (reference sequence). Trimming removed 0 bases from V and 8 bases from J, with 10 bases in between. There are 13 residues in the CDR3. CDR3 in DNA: TGTGCCAGCAGTTTATCTGGGAGAAGCGGCTACACCTTC. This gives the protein CASSLSGRSGYTF.

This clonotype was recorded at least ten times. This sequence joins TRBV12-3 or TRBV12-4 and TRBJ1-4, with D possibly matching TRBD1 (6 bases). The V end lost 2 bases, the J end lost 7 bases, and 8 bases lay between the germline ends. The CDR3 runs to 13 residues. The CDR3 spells CASSLLRGEKLFF. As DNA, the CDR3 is TGTGCCAGCAGTTTACTCAGGGGTGAAAAACTGTTTTTT.

CDR3 nucleotides: TGCGCCAGCAGCCAAGACGGGCTAGCGGGAGGAACGCAGTATTTT. The encoded protein is CASSQDGLAGGTQYF. The chain recombines TRBV4-3 with TRBJ2-3, with 11 bases that match TRBD2. Germline loops: CDR1 LGHNA, CDR2 YSLEER. Trimming at V came to 0 bases and at J to 9 bases, leaving 5 bases not matched to a gene. This CDR3 is 15 amino acids long.

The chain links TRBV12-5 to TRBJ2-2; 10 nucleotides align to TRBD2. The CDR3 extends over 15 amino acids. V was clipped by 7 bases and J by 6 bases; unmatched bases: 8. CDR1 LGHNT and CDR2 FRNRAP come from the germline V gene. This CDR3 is CASALTSGYAGELFF. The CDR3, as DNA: TGTGCTAGTGCCCTGACTAGCGGGTACGCCGGGGAGCTGTTTTTT.

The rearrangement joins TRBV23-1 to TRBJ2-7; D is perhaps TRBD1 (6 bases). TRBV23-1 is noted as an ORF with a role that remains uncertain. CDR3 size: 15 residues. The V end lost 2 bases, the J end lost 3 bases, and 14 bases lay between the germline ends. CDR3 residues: CASSQNRAGVYEQYF. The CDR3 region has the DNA TGCGCCAGCAGTCAAAACAGGGCTGGTGTCTACGAGCAGTACTTC.

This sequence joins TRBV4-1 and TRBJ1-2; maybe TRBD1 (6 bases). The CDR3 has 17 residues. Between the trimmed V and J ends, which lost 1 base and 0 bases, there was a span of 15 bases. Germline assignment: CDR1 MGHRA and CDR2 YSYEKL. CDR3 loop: CASSQVGTLSSNYGYTF. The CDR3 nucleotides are TGCGCCAGCAGCCAAGTTGGGACACTTTCTTCTAACTATGGCTACACCTTC.

For the CDR3, the DNA is TGCGCCAGCAGCCATGGGCTCGGACAGAAACAGTACTTC. Translating it yields CASSHGLGQKQYF. V usage is TRBV4-1 and J usage is TRBJ2-7; the D gene is possibly TRBD1 (6 bases). Looked up from germline, CDR1 is MGHRA and CDR2 is YSYEKL. The CDR3 covers 13 residues. V was pared by 3 bases and J by 10 bases, with 16 bases between.

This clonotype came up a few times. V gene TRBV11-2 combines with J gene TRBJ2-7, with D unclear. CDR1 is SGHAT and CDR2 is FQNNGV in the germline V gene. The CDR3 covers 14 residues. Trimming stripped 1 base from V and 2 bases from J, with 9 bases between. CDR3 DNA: TGTGCCAGCAGCTTAGTTGAGGAAGCCTACGAGCAGTACGTC. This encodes CASSLVEEAYEQYV.

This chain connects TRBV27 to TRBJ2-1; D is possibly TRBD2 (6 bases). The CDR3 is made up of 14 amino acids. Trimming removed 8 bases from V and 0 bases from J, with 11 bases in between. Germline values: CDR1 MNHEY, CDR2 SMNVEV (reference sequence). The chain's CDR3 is CASGSGGSYNEQFF. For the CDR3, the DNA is TGTGCCAGCGGTAGCGGAGGCTCCTACAATGAGCAGTTCTTC.

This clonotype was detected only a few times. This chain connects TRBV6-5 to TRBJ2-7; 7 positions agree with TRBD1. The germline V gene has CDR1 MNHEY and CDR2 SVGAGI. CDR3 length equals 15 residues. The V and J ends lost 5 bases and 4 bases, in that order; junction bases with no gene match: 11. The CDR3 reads CASSINRDRLYEQYV. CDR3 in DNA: TGTGCCAGCAGTATAAACCGGGACAGACTTTACGAGCAGTACGTC.